These T cell receptor beta chains were read from a single sample in a study of cytomegalovirus exposure and HLA in healthy donors. Only in-frame clones appear in the TCRdb table, and some are missing; sequencing was by immunoSEQ multiplex PCR. This sample yields roughly 300,000 clones, of which around nine tenths are seen a single time; approximately 0.9% belongs to the top ten. Sequencing was performed on PBMCs. These receptors all stem from a woman aged 18-29 years in good health and CMV-seronegative. Both conserved end residues are part of each CDR3. A D gene is named only where the DNA matches it firmly. Rows may omit the clone size; those that give it use once, few, many or a size class.

CDR3 protein	CDR3 DNA	J gene	D gene	V gene	CDR3 length	clone size
CASRSGSNEQFF	TGTGCCAGCAGGAGCGGGTCAAATGAGCAGTTCTTC	TRBJ2-1	NA	TRBV6-1	12	NA
CASSEQGATGELFF	TGTGCCAGCAGCGAACAGGGGGCGACCGGGGAGCTGTTTTTT	TRBJ2-2	TRBD1	TRBV9	14	NA
CASSQGSSGRASGNEQFF	TGTGCCAGCAGCCAGGGTTCAAGCGGGAGGGCTAGTGGCAATGAGCAGTTCTTC	TRBJ2-1	TRBD2	TRBV7-9	18	NA
CASSPLTGNYGYTF	TGTGCCAGCAGTCCGCTGACAGGGAACTATGGCTACACCTTC	TRBJ1-2	TRBD1	TRBV28	14	NA
CASQTGTGSYEQYF	TGTGCCAGCCAAACCGGGACAGGGTCCTACGAGCAGTACTTC	TRBJ2-7	TRBD1	TRBV7-2	14	NA
CASSATTIGDFTNEQFF	TGTGCCAGCAGCGCAACCACCATCGGGGACTTCACTAATGAGCAGTTCTTC	TRBJ2-1	NA	TRBV9	17	once
CASRPRGGGLNEQFF	TGTGCCAGCAGGCCTAGGGGGGGAGGGCTGAATGAGCAGTTCTTC	TRBJ2-1	NA	TRBV2	15	NA
CATKLAGGADEQYF	TGTGCCACCAAGTTGGCGGGAGGGGCGGACGAGCAGTACTTC	TRBJ2-7	TRBD2	TRBV19	14	NA
CASSPPQGRNTEAFF	TGTGCCAGCAGCCCTCCACAGGGGCGGAACACTGAAGCTTTCTTT	TRBJ1-1	TRBD1	TRBV11-2	15	NA
CSVEGLDSATDTQYF	TGCAGCGTTGAAGGACTGGATTCCGCCACAGATACGCAGTATTTT	TRBJ2-3	NA	TRBV29-1	15	NA
CASSQGRDRAYEQYF	TGCGCCAGCAGTCAAGGGCGGGACAGGGCCTACGAGCAGTACTTC	TRBJ2-7	TRBD1	TRBV23-1	15	NA
CASSLALVGTEAFF	TGTGCCAGCAGTTTAGCTCTAGTGGGCACTGAAGCTTTCTTT	TRBJ1-1	NA	TRBV28	14	few
CASSQAPPGEHDEKLFF	TGCGCCAGCAGCCAAGCTCCGCCAGGGGAGCATGATGAAAAACTGTTTTTT	TRBJ1-4	NA	TRBV4-3	17	NA
CASSFRSLSSGNTIYF	TGTGCCAGCAGCTTCCGATCTCTAAGCTCTGGAAACACCATATATTTT	TRBJ1-3	NA	TRBV7-9	16	NA
CAAGESWAEQYF	TGTGCCGCTGGGGAGTCCTGGGCCGAGCAGTACTTC	TRBJ2-7	NA	TRBV5-4	12	NA
CASSIRAGLADNTGELFF	TGCGCCAGCAGCATCCGCGCGGGACTAGCGGACAACACCGGGGAGCTGTTTTTT	TRBJ2-2	TRBD2	TRBV5-1	18	NA
CASSTQSEKLFF	TGTGCCAGTAGTACTCAGTCAGAAAAACTGTTTTTT	TRBJ1-4	NA	TRBV19	12	few
CASSLDELAGAYEQFF	TGTGCCAGCAGCTTAGACGAATTAGCGGGAGCGTATGAGCAGTTCTTC	TRBJ2-1	TRBD2	TRBV7-8	16	NA
CASSFGDIGGGYTF	TGCGCCAGCAGCTTCGGTGACATTGGAGGTGGCTACACCTTC	TRBJ1-2	NA	TRBV5-1	14	NA
CASSAGTSGRGSSYNEQFF	TGTGCCAGCAGCGCCGGGACTAGCGGGAGGGGGAGCTCCTACAATGAGCAGTTCTTC	TRBJ2-1	TRBD2	TRBV6-4	19	NA
CASSLGLAKNIQYF	TGCGCCAGCAGCTTGGGTCTAGCGAAAAACATTCAGTACTTC	TRBJ2-4	NA	TRBV5-1	14	NA
CASSSASGRSKNIQYF	TGTGCCAGCAGTTCGGCTAGCGGGAGGTCCAAAAACATTCAGTACTTC	TRBJ2-4	TRBD2	TRBV6-5	16	NA
CASSHAGETQYF	TGCGCCAGCAGCCACGCGGGAGAGACCCAGTACTTC	TRBJ2-5	NA	TRBV4-1	12	NA
CASSFGGSGVRGTDTQYF	TGTGCCAGCAGTTTCGGGGGGAGCGGGGTACGCGGCACAGATACGCAGTATTTT	TRBJ2-3	TRBD2	TRBV28	18	once
CASSSASGWGAAEQYF	TGTGCCAGCAGTTCGGCTAGCGGGTGGGGCGCGGCCGAGCAGTACTTC	TRBJ2-7	TRBD2	TRBV27	16	NA
CASSRGRDRNTEAFF	TGTGCCAGCAGCCGTGGCCGGGACAGAAACACTGAAGCTTTCTTT	TRBJ1-1	TRBD1	TRBV4-2	15	NA
CAISPAAWTENEQYF	TGTGCCATCAGCCCCGCCGCTTGGACAGAAAACGAGCAGTACTTC	TRBJ2-7	NA	TRBV10-3	15	NA
CASSLIDLAGGLAGKLFF	TGTGCCAGCAGTTTAATTGACTTAGCGGGAGGATTGGCCGGGAAGCTGTTTTTT	TRBJ2-2	TRBD2	TRBV27	18	NA
CSVEGTGDYEQYF	TGCAGCGTTGAAGGGACAGGGGACTACGAGCAGTACTTC	TRBJ2-7	TRBD1	TRBV29-1	13	NA
CASSEPGGQYF	TGTGCCAGCAGTGAACCGGGGGGGCAGTACTTC	TRBJ2-7	TRBD2	TRBV28	11	once
CAISEGQGYTGELFF	TGTGCCATCAGTGAGGGACAGGGGTACACCGGGGAGCTGTTTTTT	TRBJ2-2	TRBD1	TRBV10-3	15	NA
CASNEPGVGQPQHF	TGTGCCAGCAATGAACCAGGGGTGGGTCAGCCCCAGCATTTT	TRBJ1-5	NA	TRBV28	14	NA
CATSNTGPYNEQFF	TGTGCCACCAGCAATACAGGGCCCTACAATGAGCAGTTCTTC	TRBJ2-1	NA	TRBV15	14	NA
CASSYSTGSYEQYF	TGTGCCAGCAGCTATTCGACAGGTTCCTACGAGCAGTACTTC	TRBJ2-7	NA	TRBV11-2	14	NA
CASRDRATNEKLFF	TGTGCCAGCAGGGACAGGGCAACTAATGAAAAACTGTTTTTT	TRBJ1-4	TRBD1	TRBV6-1	14	few
CASSWRLGQEGEQYF	TGCGCCAGCAGCTGGCGGCTTGGACAGGAGGGCGAGCAGTACTTC	TRBJ2-7	NA	TRBV5-1	15	NA
CASSFHWTGNYEQYF	TGCGCCAGCAGCTTTCACTGGACAGGGAACTACGAGCAGTACTTC	TRBJ2-7	TRBD1	TRBV5-1	15	NA